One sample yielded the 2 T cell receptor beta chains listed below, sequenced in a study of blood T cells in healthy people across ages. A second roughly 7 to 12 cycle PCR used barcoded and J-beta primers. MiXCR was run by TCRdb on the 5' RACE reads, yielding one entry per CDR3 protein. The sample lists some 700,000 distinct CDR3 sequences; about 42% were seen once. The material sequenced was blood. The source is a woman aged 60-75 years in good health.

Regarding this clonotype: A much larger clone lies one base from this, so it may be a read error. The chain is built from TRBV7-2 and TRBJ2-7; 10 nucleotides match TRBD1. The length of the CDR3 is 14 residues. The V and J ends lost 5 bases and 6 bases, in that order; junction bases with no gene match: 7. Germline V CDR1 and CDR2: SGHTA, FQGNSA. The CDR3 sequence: CASSAGTGVREQYF. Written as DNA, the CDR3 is TGTGCCAGCAGCGCTGGGACAGGGGTACGCGAGCAGTACTTC.

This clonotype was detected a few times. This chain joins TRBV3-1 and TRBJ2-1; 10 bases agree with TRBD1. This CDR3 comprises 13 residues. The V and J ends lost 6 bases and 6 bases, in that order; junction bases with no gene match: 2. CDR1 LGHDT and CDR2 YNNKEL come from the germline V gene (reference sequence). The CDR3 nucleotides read TGTGCCAGCAGGGGACAGGGGTTCAATGAGCAGTTCTTC. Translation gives CASRGQGFNEQFF.